Presented here are 18 T cell receptor beta chains from one specimen sequenced in a study of spatial heterogeneity in lung cancer. Findings and caveats of the study: Tumors with more nonsynonymous mutations had more expanded intratumoral alpha and beta TCRs.

Antigen specificity for these receptors is unknown. The sample's time point: sample taken at primary tumor resection. TCRdb analysed the 5' RACE reads with MiXCR anew, one entry per CDR3 protein. The table lists roughly 10,000 distinct CDR3 sequences, roughly 8% of them singletons, with 22% in the top ten. Sequencing used lung tumor tissue, obtained at surgery. Receptors originate from a female donor with early-stage non-small cell lung cancer.

This clonotype was seen a few times. This beta chain is off target for a library built for alpha chains, so its abundance means little. The rearrangement uses TRBV6-6 and TRBJ1-1; 10 bases are shared with TRBD1. Trimming removed 8 bases from V and 1 base from J; junction bases left unmatched: 4. From germline, CDR1 is MNHNY and CDR2 SVGAGI (reference sequence). The CDR3 has 14 amino acids. CDR3: CASGTGAGNTEAFF. CDR3 sequence (DNA): TGTGCCAGCGGGACAGGGGCTGGGAACACTGAAGCTTTCTTT.

As regards this clonotype: A much bigger clone sits one base away, suggesting this may be a read error. The library was designed around alpha chains, so this beta chain is a stray read whose abundance carries little weight. CDR3 in DNA: TGTGCCAGCAGCCTCTTCATCAGGGGACTCCGCACAGATACGCAGTATTTT. Amino acids: CASSLFIRGLRTDTQYF. The genes are TRBV7-2 and TRBJ2-3; TRBD1 or TRBD2 may be the D gene (6 bases each). Germline V gene data show CDR1 as SGHTA and CDR2 as FQGNSA. Trimming removed 5 bases from V and 1 base from J, with 19 bases in between. The CDR3 has 17 amino acids.

By sample share, this clonotype is medium-sized. In a library made to pick up alpha chains, this beta chain is a stray read with a size that means little. The chain is built from TRBV5-5 and TRBJ2-2; the D gene is possibly TRBD1 (6 bases). The CDR3 is made up of 14 amino acids. The germline CDR1 and CDR2 sequences are SGHKS and YYEKEE (reference sequence). Trimming cost V 0 bases and J 8 bases, with 11 bases left between them. In DNA, the CDR3 is TGTGCCAGCAGCTTGGTGGCAGGGACAGGGGAGCTGTTTTTT. Its translation: CASSLVAGTGELFF.

Concerning this clonotype: A much larger clone differs by one base, so this may be a read error. This beta chain is an off-target read within a library intended for alpha chains, so its frequency means little. J is TRBJ1-6 and V is TRBV6-5, with 8 nucleotides matching TRBD1. Germline V gene lookup returns CDR1 MNHEY and CDR2 SVGAGI. The CDR3 runs 15 residues. CDR3 coding DNA: TGTGCCAGCAGTTACGGACAGGGAATGGGATCACGCCTCCACTTT. It yields the protein CASSYGQGMGSRLHF.

In its sample, this clonotype ranks as medium-sized. This beta chain came through as a stray read in a library set up for alpha chains, and its size says little. The CDR3 here is CSATGTSGVLDTQYF. The CDR3 bases are TGCAGTGCGACAGGGACTAGCGGGGTTTTGGATACGCAGTATTTT. The chain employs TRBV20-1 and TRBJ2-3, with TRBD2 matching 13 bases. Unmatched junction bases numbered 9, after V lost 6 bases and J lost 6 bases. Germline values: CDR1 DFQATT, CDR2 SNEGSKA (reference sequence). This CDR3 is built from 15 residues.

In this sample, this clonotype turned up many times. Found in a library prepared for alpha chains, this beta chain is an off-target read, and its abundance has little meaning. The CDR3 region has the DNA TGTGCCAGCAGCCTTACTCCCCTAGATCCAGATACGCAGTATTTT. The encoded protein is CASSLTPLDPDTQYF. V is TRBV6-5 and J is TRBJ2-3; D is ambiguous. Looked up from germline, CDR1 is MNHEY and CDR2 is SVGAGI. The CDR3 spans 15 residues. V lost 6 bases and J 4 bases, leaving 17 bases between the germline ends.

In its sample, this clonotype is medium-sized. This beta chain is an off-target read within a library intended for alpha chains, so its frequency means little. The chain joins TRBV29-1 to TRBJ1-5, with TRBD1 matching over 7 bases. With 5 bases clipped from V and 4 bases from J, the junction kept 5 bases outside the gene matches. Germline assignment: CDR1 SQVTM and CDR2 ANQGSEA. CDR3 length equals 13 residues. CDR3: CSVLGQPNQPQHF. Written as DNA, the CDR3 is TGCAGCGTTCTGGGACAGCCAAATCAGCCCCAGCATTTT.

This clonotype was recorded many times. Since it is a stray read in a library aimed at alpha chains, this beta chain has a size that is not meaningful. J is TRBJ1-1 and V is TRBV28, with a tentative D call TRBD1 (6 bases). The CDR3 sequence is 15 residues long. The germline CDR1 and CDR2 sequences are MDHEN and SYDVKM. V was cut by 3 bases and J by 1 base, with 12 bases left in between. The CDR3 coding sequence is TGTGCCAGCAGTTTCACAGGGAGGGGGAACACTGAAGCTTTCTTT. Protein product: CASSFTGRGNTEAFF.

Concerning this clonotype: With the library built for alpha chains, this beta chain is off target and its frequency is not meaningful. CDR3 in amino acids: CAISRDRVDQPQHF. CDR3 in DNA: TGTGCCATCAGTAGGGACAGGGTGGATCAGCCCCAGCATTTT. This chain connects TRBV10-3 to TRBJ1-5; 9 positions match TRBD1. CDR1 and CDR2 (germline): ENHRY, SYGVKD. The CDR3 sequence is 14 residues long. After removal of 5 bases from V and 5 bases from J, the junction contained 4 bases not matched to a gene.

By share, this clonotype ranks as medium-sized. With the library built for alpha chains, this beta chain is off target and its frequency is not meaningful. The chain uses TRBV7-9 and TRBJ2-2, with D unclear. Trimming removed 0 bases from V and 4 bases from J, with 3 bases in between. Germline V gene lookup returns CDR1 SEHNR and CDR2 FQNEAQ (reference sequence). CDR3 length: 13 residues. CDR3 protein: CASSLAGTGELFF. CDR3 coding DNA: TGTGCCAGCAGCTTAGCAGGCACCGGGGAGCTGTTTTTT.

Details on this clonotype: This beta chain is a stray sequence in a library constructed for alpha chains; its clone size is not meaningful. The chain uses TRBV20-1 and TRBJ2-1, with D perhaps TRBD2 (5 bases). Germline-derived CDR1 and CDR2 are DFQATT and SNEGSKA (reference sequence). V was shortened by 3 bases and J by 0 bases, with 9 bases between the two germline ends. The CDR3 sequence is 14 residues long. The CDR3 DNA sequence: TGCAGTGCTAGGCCCGGGGACTCCTACAATGAGCAGTTCTTC. Its protein is CSARPGDSYNEQFF.

This clonotype ranks as medium-sized. This beta chain is a stray sequence in a library constructed for alpha chains; its clone size is not meaningful. The rearrangement links TRBV7-6 to TRBJ1-1; D call uncertain. Germline values: CDR1 SGHVS, CDR2 FNYEAQ. The CDR3 covers 13 residues. The V gene lost 0 bases and the J gene lost 7 bases, with 9 bases spanning the gap. The CDR3 region has the DNA TGTGCCAGCAGCTTAGCGGAACAGAGTGAAGCTTTCTTT. Translated: CASSLAEQSEAFF.

This clonotype was detected many times. For a library built for alpha chains, this beta chain is a stray read; little rests on its size. The chain carries TRBV6-5 and TRBJ2-2; no reliable D call. The CDR3 consists of 15 residues. The V end was cut by 2 bases, the J end by 0 bases, with 7 bases between. Germline loops: CDR1 MNHEY, CDR2 SVGAGI. This CDR3 reads CASSYQPANTGELFF. The DNA of the CDR3 is TGTGCCAGCAGTTACCAGCCAGCGAACACCGGGGAGCTGTTTTTT.

In this sample, this clonotype turned up many times. This beta chain is an unintended read in a library built for alpha chains; its size means little. The V and J genes are TRBV4-2 and TRBJ2-5, with TRBD2 matching over 7 bases. The ends lost 0 bases at V and 2 bases at J; junction bases unmatched: 9. The CDR3 totals 17 residues. Germline CDR1 and CDR2: LGHNA and YNFKEQ. CDR3 coding DNA: TGTGCCAGCAGCCAAGATAGAAAGCGGGGTTGGCAAGAGACCCAGTACTTC. As protein: CASSQDRKRGWQETQYF.

This clonotype was detected ten times or more. This beta chain came through as a stray read in a library set up for alpha chains, and its size says little. The chain has TRBV29-1 and TRBJ1-1; D not resolved. Germline loops: CDR1 SQVTM, CDR2 ANQGSEA. Deletions cut 3 bases from V and 4 bases from J, with 12 bases between. The CDR3 extends over 13 amino acids. CDR3 in amino acids: CSVDPQRVTEAFF. DNA of the CDR3: TGCAGCGTTGATCCCCAAAGAGTCACTGAAGCTTTCTTT.

Remarks on this clonotype: This beta chain turned up in a library designed for alpha chains; as an off-target read, its abundance says little. This CDR3 is CASSLFAPKTGSNSPLHF. DNA of the CDR3: TGTGCCAGCAGTTTATTTGCCCCTAAGACAGGGTCCAATTCACCCCTCCACTTT. This chain links TRBV28 with TRBJ1-6, with 7 bases aligning to TRBD1. The CDR3 is 18 residues long. Looked up from germline, CDR1 is MDHEN and CDR2 is SYDVKM. J was trimmed by 7 bases and V by 1 base; bases with no gene match: 13.

By share, this clonotype counts as medium-sized (0.01 to 0.1%). Since it is a stray read in a library aimed at alpha chains, this beta chain has a size that is not meaningful. J is TRBJ2-1 and V is TRBV3-1, with D uncertain. Trimming cost V 4 bases and J 2 bases, with 6 bases left between them. CDR3 size: 13 residues. Germline V gene lookup returns CDR1 LGHDT and CDR2 YNNKEL (reference sequence). The CDR3 DNA follows: TGTGCCAGCAGCCTCGACACCTACAATGAGCAGTTCTTC. Its translation is CASSLDTYNEQFF.

This clonotype was seen ten or more times. This beta chain came through as a stray read in a library set up for alpha chains, and its size says little. The CDR3 DNA reads as TGCAGCCTCGACAGGGGGGGGTCGAACACTGAAGCTTTCTTT. Translating gives CSLDRGGSNTEAFF. The V gene is TRBV20-1, the J gene TRBJ1-1; 9 bases fit TRBD1. The CDR3 is 14 residues long. Per the germline V gene, CDR1 is DFQATT and CDR2 is SNEGSKA (reference sequence).